The 25 T cell receptor beta chains given below trace back to one sample, sequenced in a study of shared clonotypes between healthy human individuals. The table came from immunoSEQ multiplex PCR; TCRdb's copy has only in-frame clones and leaves some out. Altogether 2,500,000 or so clones are present, over 85% being singletons, with the ten largest covering about 0.39%. Sequences were obtained from naive CD4+ T cells from PBMCs. Subset described: CD45RA+ positively selected. The receptors derive from a man aged 18 to 30 in good health. Some clones in this sample may be carry-over from other donors' samples.

The chain joins TRBV7-3 to TRBJ1-1; D is ambiguous. Per the germline V gene, CDR1 is SGHTA and CDR2 is FQGTGA. The germline V and J ends were trimmed by 0 bases and 6 bases, with 14 bases remaining between them. This CDR3 has 15 amino acids. Here the CDR3 DNA reads TGTGCCAGCAGCTTAACGTCGGGTTTTGGGGCTGAAGCTTTCTTT. Amino acid sequence: CASSLTSGFGAEAFF.

J is TRBJ2-3 and V is TRBV7-8; D might be TRBD2 (5 bases). Germline lookup yields CDR1 SGHVS and CDR2 FQNEAQ. The length of the CDR3 is 15 residues. The V and J ends lost 4 bases and 2 bases respectively, with 13 bases between them. CDR3 in amino acids: CASSWRAGDTDTQYF. CDR3 coding DNA: TGTGCCAGCAGCTGGCGGGCCGGCGACACAGATACGCAGTATTTT.

The chain combines TRBV7-9 with TRBJ2-3; possible D gene TRBD2, 5 bases. This CDR3 has 14 amino acids. Germline V gene lookup returns CDR1 SEHNR and CDR2 FQNEAQ (reference sequence). The V and J ends lost 1 base and 6 bases respectively, with 11 bases between them. CDR3 sequence: CASSLGTSADTQYF. The CDR3 coding sequence is TGTGCCAGCAGCTTAGGGACTTCGGCTGATACGCAGTATTTT.

This rearrangement joins TRBV5-1 to TRBJ2-1; 12 positions agree with TRBD2. CDR3 length equals 16 residues. Germline V gives CDR1 SGHRS, CDR2 YFSETQ. The ends lost 0 bases at V and 4 bases at J; junction bases unmatched: 2. CDR3 nucleotides: TGCGCCAGCAGCTTGGTCACTAGCGGGAGGTACAATGAGCAGTTCTTC. As protein: CASSLVTSGRYNEQFF.

With regard to this clone: The same CDR3 arises from other DNA sequences in this sample as well. The V and J genes are TRBV28 and TRBJ1-5, with TRBD1 matching 8 bases. The junction had 6 bases not matched to a gene; V was cut back by 4 bases and J by 7 bases. This CDR3 is built from 14 residues. Germline CDR1 and CDR2: MDHEN and SYDVKM. For the CDR3, the DNA is TGTGCCAGCAGTTCCGGACAGGGAGGACAGCCCCAGCATTTT. It yields the protein CASSSGQGGQPQHF. The whole variable domain, remainder taken from reference TRBV28 and TRBJ1-5, is DVKVTQSSRYLVKRTGEKVFLECVQDMDHENMFWYRQDPGLGLRLIYFSYDVKMKEKGDIPEGYSVSREKKERFSLILESASTNQTSMYLCASSSGQGGQPQHFGDGTRLSIL.

The chain uses TRBV18 and TRBJ2-5; the D gene is possibly TRBD1 (5 bases). The CDR3 has 13 amino acids. The germline V gene has CDR1 KGHSH and CDR2 LQKENI. Trimming cost V 3 bases and J 4 bases, with 9 bases left between them. Here the CDR3 reads CASSPSQGETQYF. The CDR3 coding sequence is TGTGCCAGCTCACCCTCCCAGGGAGAGACCCAGTACTTC.

The chain carries TRBV5-4 and TRBJ2-3, with no clear D. V lost 1 base and J 2 bases, leaving 11 bases between the germline ends. There are 15 residues in the CDR3. From germline, CDR1 is SGHNT and CDR2 YYREEE (reference sequence). Here the CDR3 reads CASSLRPVSTDTQYF. DNA for the CDR3: TGTGCCAGCAGCTTGCGTCCGGTCTCCACAGATACGCAGTATTTT.

The CDR3 region is CASSQVAGGNTEAFF. CDR3 coding DNA: TGTGCCAGCAGCCAAGTAGCAGGGGGGAACACTGAAGCTTTCTTT. The chain recombines TRBV14 with TRBJ1-1; 7 bases map to TRBD1. Trimming at V came to 1 base and at J to 1 base, leaving 3 bases not matched to a gene. Germline CDR1 is SGHDN and CDR2 is FVKESK. This CDR3 spans 15 amino acids.

V gene TRBV5-1 combines with J gene TRBJ2-5; D gene uncertain. This CDR3 is 14 amino acids long. Trimming pared 0 bases from V and 1 base from J, leaving 7 bases between. From germline, CDR1 is SGHRS and CDR2 YFSETQ. CDR3 DNA sequence: TGCGCCAGCAGCTTGGAAAGGGTCCAAGAGACCCAGTACTTC. As protein: CASSLERVQETQYF. The full variable domain, with the rest looked up from reference TRBV5-1 and TRBJ2-5, is KAGVTQTPRYLIKTRGQQVTLSCSPISGHRSVSWYQQTPGQGLQFLFEYFSETQRNKGNFPGRFSGRQFSNSRSEMNVSTLELGDSALYLCASSLERVQETQYFGPGTRLLVL.

This chain connects TRBV28 to TRBJ2-3, with D maybe TRBD1 (7 bases). The CDR3 length is 18 residues. Trimming took 4 bases from V and 6 from J, leaving 26 bases between them. Germline V gives CDR1 MDHEN, CDR2 SYDVKM. CDR3 in amino acids: CASSSQTGAGKSLDTQYF. The CDR3 nucleotides are TGTGCCAGCAGTTCCCAAACAGGGGCGGGGAAGTCGTTGGATACGCAGTATTTT. Complete variable domain (other parts from reference TRBV28 and TRBJ2-3): DVKVTQSSRYLVKRTGEKVFLECVQDMDHENMFWYRQDPGLGLRLIYFSYDVKMKEKGDIPEGYSVSREKKERFSLILESASTNQTSMYLCASSSQTGAGKSLDTQYFGPGTRLTVL.

This clone appeared a single time. The DNA for the CDR3 is TGTGCCAGCAGTTACTCGAGGACATCTAATCAGCCCCAGCATTTT. Its translation: CASSYSRTSNQPQHF. V is TRBV6-5 and J is TRBJ1-5, with a possible D match to TRBD1 (5 bases). The germline V gene has CDR1 MNHEY and CDR2 SVGAGI. The CDR3 is made up of 15 amino acids. V lost 0 bases, J lost 4 bases, and 10 bases lay in between.

The V gene is TRBV29-1, the J gene TRBJ2-1; D ambiguous. The CDR3 is 18 amino acids. Between the trimmed V and J ends, which lost 1 base and 0 bases, there was a span of 19 bases. Germline V CDR1 and CDR2: SQVTM, ANQGSEA. CDR3 sequence: CSVEGLRPQVSSYNEQFF. The DNA of the CDR3 is TGCAGCGTTGAAGGCTTGAGACCTCAGGTGAGCTCCTACAATGAGCAGTTCTTC.

On this clone: The same CDR3 also results from other DNA sequences found in this sample. The J gene is TRBJ1-1, the V gene TRBV5-1, with D unclear. Between the trimmed V and J ends, which lost 6 bases and 1 base, there was a span of 10 bases. This CDR3 contains 13 residues. CDR1 is SGHRS, CDR2 YFSETQ, per germline. CDR3 amino acids: CASTLRGNTEAFF. DNA for the CDR3: TGCGCCAGCACCCTCCGGGGGAACACTGAAGCTTTCTTT.

The V gene is TRBV2, the J gene TRBJ1-4; a possible D gene is TRBD1 (6 bases). With 7 bases removed from V and 7 bases from J, the gap between germline ends came to 16 bases. Germline V CDR1 and CDR2: SNHLY, FYNNEI. CDR3 length equals 14 residues. DNA for the CDR3: TGTGCCAGCACCATCACAGGGAATTCTGAAAAACTGTTTTTT. Translating gives CASTITGNSEKLFF.

The rearrangement links TRBV7-2 to TRBJ2-7, with 11 bases matching TRBD2. V was pared by 5 bases and J by 6 bases, with 9 bases of the junction left unmatched. CDR1 and CDR2 (germline): SGHTA, FQGNSA. This CDR3 is 15 amino acids long. CDR3 in DNA: TGTGCCAGCAGCGTTACTAGCGGGAGTGGTAGCGAGCAGTACTTC. It translates to CASSVTSGSGSEQYF.

The rearrangement uses TRBV9 and TRBJ2-4, with D unresolved. The CDR3 loop spans 14 amino acids. CDR1 and CDR2 from the germline V gene are SGDLS and YYNGEE. V lost 0 bases and J 13 bases, leaving 17 bases between the germline ends. The CDR3 DNA reads as TGTGCCAGCAGCGTAGACGGTGGTTGGGATTCGCAGTACTTC. Encoded protein: CASSVDGGWDSQYF. Complete variable domain (other parts from reference TRBV9 and TRBJ2-4): DSGVTQTPKHLITATGQRVTLRCSPRSGDLSVYWYQQSLDQGLQFLIQYYNGEERAKGNILERFSAQQFPDLHSELNLSSLELGDSALYFCASSVDGGWDSQYFGAGTRLSVL.

The chain joins TRBV11-2 to TRBJ2-3, with TRBD1 matching over 7 bases. V lost 4 bases to trimming and J lost 3 bases; unmatched junction nucleotides: 7. Germline CDR1 SGHAT, CDR2 FQNNGV. This CDR3 has 15 amino acids. In DNA form, the CDR3 reads TGTGCCAGCAGCTCCGGGACAGCCACAACAGATACGCAGTATTTT. It specifies CASSSGTATTDTQYF.

The CDR3 region is CASSKGGTGWGGYTF. CDR3 sequence (DNA): TGTGCCAGCAGCAAAGGAGGCACGGGGTGGGGTGGCTACACCTTC. This chain links TRBV27 with TRBJ1-2; D is ambiguous. The CDR3 runs to 15 residues. V dropped 6 bases and J dropped 7 bases, with 21 bases sitting between them. Germline CDR1 MNHEY, CDR2 SMNVEV (reference sequence).

V gene TRBV28 combines with J gene TRBJ1-4, with D possibly TRBD1 on 6 matching bases. Germline V gene data show CDR1 as MDHEN and CDR2 as SYDVKM. Trimming shortened V by 10 bases and J by 6 bases, and 15 bases separated the two germline ends. CDR3 length: 13 residues. The CDR3 coding sequence is TGTGCCATCCAAAGGGGGGCGGATGAAAAACTGTTTTTT. This sequence encodes CAIQRGADEKLFF.

A word on this clone: The same CDR3 also results from other DNA sequences found in this sample. This chain uses TRBV9 with TRBJ2-1; D unclear. The germline V gene has CDR1 SGDLS and CDR2 YYNGEE. There are 16 residues in the CDR3. Trimming pared 0 bases from V and 0 bases from J, leaving 10 bases between. CDR3 in DNA: TGTGCCAGCAGCGTAGGAGGAAGGAGCTCCTACAATGAGCAGTTCTTC. This encodes CASSVGGRSSYNEQFF.

In this sample, this clone turned up once. This sequence joins TRBV11-2 and TRBJ2-3; the match to TRBD2 covers 7 bases. CDR1 is SGHAT, CDR2 FQNNGV, per germline. The CDR3 is made up of 17 amino acids. Trimming took 0 bases from V and 4 from J; bases not matched to a gene: 10. The CDR3 sequence: CASSLDSGGRAADTQYF. Written as DNA, the CDR3 is TGTGCCAGCAGCTTAGATTCGGGAGGCAGGGCCGCAGATACGCAGTATTTT.

The chain recombines TRBV4-1 with TRBJ2-1, with 10 bases that match TRBD2. V trimming: 2 bases; J trimming: 5 bases; junction bases outside the gene matches: 15. This CDR3 has 19 residues. In germline, CDR1 is MGHRA, CDR2 YSYEKL. The CDR3 region has the DNA TGCGCCAGCAGCCAACCTGGACTAGCGGCCCAAGAGGGGAACAATGAGCAGTTCTTC. It specifies CASSQPGLAAQEGNNEQFF.

The gene calls are TRBV18 and TRBJ1-2; 7 positions match TRBD1. With 0 bases clipped from V and 0 bases from J, the junction kept 1 base outside the gene matches. This CDR3 has 15 residues. CDR1 and CDR2 (germline): KGHSH, LQKENI. The CDR3 nucleotides are TGTGCCAGCTCACCACCGACAGGGTCTAACTATGGCTACACCTTC. Its translation: CASSPPTGSNYGYTF.

The chain employs TRBV6-1 and TRBJ2-7; 8 nucleotides agree with TRBD1. The CDR3 spans 20 residues. Germline CDR1 is MNHNS and CDR2 is SASEGT. Losses at the gene ends were 0 bases for V and 6 bases for J; bases not matched to a gene: 22. The CDR3 nucleotides read TGTGCCAGCAGTGAAGCGCCCGGACAGGGACGGACTAACTTTATCCTCGAGCAGTACTTC. Amino acids: CASSEAPGQGRTNFILEQYF.

The count of this clone is one. V usage is TRBV7-8 and J usage is TRBJ2-7, with D possibly matching TRBD1 (6 bases). V lost 4 bases and J lost 9, with 16 bases in between. Germline V gives CDR1 SGHVS, CDR2 FQNEAQ. The CDR3 totals 13 residues. The CDR3: CASSSNRVAAQYF. For the CDR3, the DNA is TGTGCCAGCAGCTCAAACAGGGTTGCCGCGCAGTACTTC.